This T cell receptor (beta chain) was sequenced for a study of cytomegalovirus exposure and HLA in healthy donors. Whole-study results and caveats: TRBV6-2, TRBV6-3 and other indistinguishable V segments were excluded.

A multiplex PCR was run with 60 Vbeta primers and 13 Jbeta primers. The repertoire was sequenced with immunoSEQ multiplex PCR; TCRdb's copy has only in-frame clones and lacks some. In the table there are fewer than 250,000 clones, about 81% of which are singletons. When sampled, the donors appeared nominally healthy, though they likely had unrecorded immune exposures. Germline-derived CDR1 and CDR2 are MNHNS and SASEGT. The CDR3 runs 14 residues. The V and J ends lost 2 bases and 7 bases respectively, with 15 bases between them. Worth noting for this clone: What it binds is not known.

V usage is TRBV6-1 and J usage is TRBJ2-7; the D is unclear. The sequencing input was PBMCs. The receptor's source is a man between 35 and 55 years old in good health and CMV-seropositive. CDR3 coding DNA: TGTGCCAGCAGTGAAAAACTGTCGTCGTGGGAGCAGTACGTC. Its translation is CASSEKLSSWEQYV.